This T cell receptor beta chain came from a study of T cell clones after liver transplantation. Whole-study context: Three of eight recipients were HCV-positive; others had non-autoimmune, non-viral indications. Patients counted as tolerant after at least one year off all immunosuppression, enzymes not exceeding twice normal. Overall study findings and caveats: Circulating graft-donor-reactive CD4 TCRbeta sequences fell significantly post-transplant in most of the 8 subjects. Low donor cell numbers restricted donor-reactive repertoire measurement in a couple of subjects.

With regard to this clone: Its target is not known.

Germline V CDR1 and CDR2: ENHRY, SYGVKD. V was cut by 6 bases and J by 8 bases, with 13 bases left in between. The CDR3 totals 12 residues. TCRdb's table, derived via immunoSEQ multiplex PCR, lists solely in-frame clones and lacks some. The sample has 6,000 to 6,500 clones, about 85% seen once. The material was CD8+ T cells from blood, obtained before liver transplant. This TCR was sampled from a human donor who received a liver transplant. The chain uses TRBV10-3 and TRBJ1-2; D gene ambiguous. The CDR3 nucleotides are TGTGCCATCAGAAAGGACGATAGGGGCTACACCTTC. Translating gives CAIRKDDRGYTF.